This paragraph reports one T cell receptor beta chain. The sample belongs to a study of blood T cells in healthy people across ages. The authors ran a second PCR of 7 to 11 cycles using a sample-barcoded 5' primer and a J-beta primer mix. TCRdb re-derived calls from the 5' RACE reads in MiXCR, one entry per CDR3 protein. The sample has hundreds of thousands of distinct CDR3 sequences, around half seen once; the top ten hold roughly a third. V lost 2 bases to trimming and J lost 5 bases, with 12 bases between them. The germline gives CDR1 KGHSH, CDR2 LQKENI. The CDR3 is 15 amino acids. The TCR was taken from a woman aged 55-70 years in good health. This sequence joins TRBV18 and TRBJ1-4; the D is unclear. The sequencing input was blood. In DNA form, the CDR3 reads TGTGCCAGCTCACCAGTCCAGGAGATAAATGAAAAACTGTTTTTT. As protein: CASSPVQEINEKLFF.